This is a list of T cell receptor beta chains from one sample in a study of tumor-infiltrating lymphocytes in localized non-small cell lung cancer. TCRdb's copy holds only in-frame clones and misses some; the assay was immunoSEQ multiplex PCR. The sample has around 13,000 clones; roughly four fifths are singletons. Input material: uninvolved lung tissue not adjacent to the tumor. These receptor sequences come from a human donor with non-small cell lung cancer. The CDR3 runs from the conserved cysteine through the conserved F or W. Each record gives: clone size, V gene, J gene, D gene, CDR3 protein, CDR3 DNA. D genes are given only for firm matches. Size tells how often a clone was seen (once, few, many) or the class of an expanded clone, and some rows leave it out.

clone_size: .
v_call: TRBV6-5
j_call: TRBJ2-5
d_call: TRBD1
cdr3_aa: CASTGDSKVTQYF
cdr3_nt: TGTGCCAGTACCGGGGACAGTAAGGTGACCCAGTACTTC

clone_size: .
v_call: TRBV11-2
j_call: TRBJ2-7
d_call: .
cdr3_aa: CASSLDPGGYEQYF
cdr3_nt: TGTGCCAGCAGCTTAGATCCCGGGGGCTACGAGCAGTACTTC

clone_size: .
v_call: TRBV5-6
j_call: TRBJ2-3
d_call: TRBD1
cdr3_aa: CASSLPPRGSFIANQYF
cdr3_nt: TGTGCCAGCAGCCTTCCCCCCAGGGGGAGTTTTATAGCAAACCAGTATTTT

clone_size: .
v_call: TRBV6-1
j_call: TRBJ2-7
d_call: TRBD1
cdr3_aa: CASGQDRISYEQYF
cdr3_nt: TGTGCCAGCGGGCAGGACAGGATCTCCTACGAGCAGTACTTC

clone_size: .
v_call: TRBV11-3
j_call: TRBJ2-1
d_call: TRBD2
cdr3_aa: CASSLSRGALADLFF
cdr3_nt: TGTGCCAGCAGCTTATCCCGAGGGGCTCTAGCGGACTTGTTCTTC

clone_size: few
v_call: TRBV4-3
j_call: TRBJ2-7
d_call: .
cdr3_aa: CASSQDWGGLYPTSTSYEQYF
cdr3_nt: TGCGCCAGCAGCCAAGATTGGGGAGGACTATACCCCACGTCGACCAGCTACGAGCAGTACTTC

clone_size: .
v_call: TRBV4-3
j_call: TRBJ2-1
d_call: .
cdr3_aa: CASSPRGGEVDEQFF
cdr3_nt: TGCGCCAGCAGCCCTAGGGGGGGGGAAGTAGATGAGCAGTTCTTC

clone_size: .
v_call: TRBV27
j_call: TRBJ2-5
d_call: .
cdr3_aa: CASSSRGRTDETQYF
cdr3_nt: TGTGCCAGCAGTTCCCGGGGTCGCACCGACGAGACCCAGTACTTC

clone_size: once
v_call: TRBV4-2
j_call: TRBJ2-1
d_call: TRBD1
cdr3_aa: CASSQTDRGTYNEQFF
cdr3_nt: TGTGCCAGCAGCCAGACCGACAGGGGCACCTACAATGAGCAGTTCTTC

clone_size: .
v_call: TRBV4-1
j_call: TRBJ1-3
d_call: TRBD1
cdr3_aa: CASSQDRGPYTIYF
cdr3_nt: TGCGCCAGCAGCCAAGACAGGGGGCCGTACACCATATATTTT

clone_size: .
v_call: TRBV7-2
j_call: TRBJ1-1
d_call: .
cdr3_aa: CASSLPGREAFF
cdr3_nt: TGTGCCAGCAGTTTACCGGGTCGGGAAGCTTTCTTT

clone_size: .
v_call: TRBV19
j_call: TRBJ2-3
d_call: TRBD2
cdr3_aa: CASRSFLAESTDTQYF
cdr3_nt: TGTGCCAGTAGGTCCTTCCTAGCGGAAAGCACAGATACGCAGTATTTT

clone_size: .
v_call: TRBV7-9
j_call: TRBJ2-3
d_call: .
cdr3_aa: CASSGTGSSTDTQYF
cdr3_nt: TGTGCCAGCAGCGGTACAGGGTCGAGCACAGATACGCAGTATTTT

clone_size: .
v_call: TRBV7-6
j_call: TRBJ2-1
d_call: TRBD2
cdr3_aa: CASSFGTSGDNEQFF
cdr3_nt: TGTGCCAGCAGCTTCGGGACTAGCGGTGACAATGAGCAGTTCTTC

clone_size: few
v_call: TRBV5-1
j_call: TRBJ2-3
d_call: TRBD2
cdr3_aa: CASSLELAGVTKSTDTQYF
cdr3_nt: TGCGCCAGCAGCTTGGAGCTAGCGGGGGTCACTAAGAGCACAGATACGCAGTATTTT

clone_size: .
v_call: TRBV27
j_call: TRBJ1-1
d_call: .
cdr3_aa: CASRILGAMNTEAFF
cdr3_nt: TGTGCCAGCAGAATCCTGGGGGCGATGAACACTGAAGCTTTCTTT

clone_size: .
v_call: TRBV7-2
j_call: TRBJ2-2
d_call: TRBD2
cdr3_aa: CASSLVGLAGGYTGELFF
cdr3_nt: TGTGCCAGCAGCTTAGTAGGACTAGCGGGAGGGTACACCGGGGAGCTGTTTTTT

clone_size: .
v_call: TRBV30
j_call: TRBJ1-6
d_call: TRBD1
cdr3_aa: CAWRGDRVESPLHF
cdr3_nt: TGTGCCTGGAGGGGAGACAGGGTGGAATCACCCCTCCACTTT

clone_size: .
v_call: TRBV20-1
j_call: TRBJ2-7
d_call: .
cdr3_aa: CSASWDHEQYF
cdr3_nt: TGCAGTGCTAGTTGGGATCACGAGCAGTACTTC

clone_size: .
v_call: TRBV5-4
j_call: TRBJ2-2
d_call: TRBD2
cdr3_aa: CASSLAESGRAGELFF
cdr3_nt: TGTGCCAGCAGCTTGGCCGAGAGCGGGAGAGCCGGGGAGCTGTTTTTT

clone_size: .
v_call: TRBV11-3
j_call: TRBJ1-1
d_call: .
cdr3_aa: CASSPQGRAEAFF
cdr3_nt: TGTGCCAGCAGTCCCCAGGGGCGGGCTGAAGCTTTCTTT

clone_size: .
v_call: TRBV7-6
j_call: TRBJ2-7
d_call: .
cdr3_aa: CASSLKGSEQYF
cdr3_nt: TGTGCCAGCAGCTTAAAGGGATCCGAGCAGTACTTC

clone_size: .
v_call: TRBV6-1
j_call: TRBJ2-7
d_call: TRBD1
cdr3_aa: CASSRDSLGEQYF
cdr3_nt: TGTGCCAGCAGTCGGGACAGCCTGGGCGAGCAGTACTTC

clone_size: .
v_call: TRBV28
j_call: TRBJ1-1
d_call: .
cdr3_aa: CASSLGQKNTEAFF
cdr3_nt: TGTGCCAGCAGTTTAGGCCAGAAGAACACTGAAGCTTTCTTT

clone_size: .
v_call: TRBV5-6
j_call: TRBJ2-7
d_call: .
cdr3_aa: CASSWDYEQYF
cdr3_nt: TGTGCCAGCAGCTGGGACTACGAGCAGTACTTC

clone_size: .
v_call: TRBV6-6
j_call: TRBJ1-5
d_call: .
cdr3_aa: CARSNGPNQPQHF
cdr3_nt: TGTGCCCGGTCCAACGGTCCCAATCAGCCCCAGCATTTT

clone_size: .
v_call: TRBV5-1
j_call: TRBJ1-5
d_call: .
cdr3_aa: CASSLSGIGDQPQHF
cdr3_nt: TGCGCCAGCAGCTTGAGCGGTATCGGAGATCAGCCCCAGCATTTT

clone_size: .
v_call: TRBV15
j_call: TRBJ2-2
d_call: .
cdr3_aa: CATSGDHTGELFF
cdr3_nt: TGTGCCACCAGCGGGGATCACACCGGGGAGCTGTTTTTT

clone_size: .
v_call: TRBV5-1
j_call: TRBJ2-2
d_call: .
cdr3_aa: CASSLVGGSPGELFF
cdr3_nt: TGCGCCAGCAGCTTGGTAGGGGGTAGCCCCGGGGAGCTGTTTTTT

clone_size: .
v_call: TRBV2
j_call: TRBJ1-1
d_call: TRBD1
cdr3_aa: CASSGDRKAFF
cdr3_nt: TGTGCCAGCAGCGGGGACAGGAAAGCTTTCTTT

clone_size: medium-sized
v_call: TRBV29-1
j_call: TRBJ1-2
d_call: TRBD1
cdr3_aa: CSVPGTGFGYTF
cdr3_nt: TGCAGCGTTCCAGGGACAGGGTTTGGCTACACCTTC

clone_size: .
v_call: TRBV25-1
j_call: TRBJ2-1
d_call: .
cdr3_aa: CASSDSLANEQFF
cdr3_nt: TGTGCCAGCAGTGACAGTCTAGCCAATGAGCAGTTCTTC

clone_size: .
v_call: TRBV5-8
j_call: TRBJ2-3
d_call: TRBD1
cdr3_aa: CASSNGQGTDTQYF
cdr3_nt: TGTGCCAGCAGCAACGGACAGGGCACAGATACGCAGTATTTT

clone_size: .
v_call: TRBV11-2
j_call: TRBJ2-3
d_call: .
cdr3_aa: CASSLDYTDTQYF
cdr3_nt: TGTGCCAGCAGCCTAGATTACACAGATACGCAGTATTTT

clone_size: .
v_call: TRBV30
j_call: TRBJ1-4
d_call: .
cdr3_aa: CARGAGGEKLFF
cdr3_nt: TGTGCCCGGGGGGCCGGGGGTGAAAAACTGTTTTTT

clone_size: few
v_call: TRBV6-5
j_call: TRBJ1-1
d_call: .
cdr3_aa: CASSYQAGLNTEAFF
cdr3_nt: TGTGCCAGCAGTTACCAGGCCGGCCTGAACACTGAAGCTTTCTTT

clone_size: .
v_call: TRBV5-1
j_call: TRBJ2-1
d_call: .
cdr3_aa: CASRSDGRGYNEQFF
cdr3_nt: TGCGCCAGCAGATCCGATGGGCGCGGCTACAATGAGCAGTTCTTC

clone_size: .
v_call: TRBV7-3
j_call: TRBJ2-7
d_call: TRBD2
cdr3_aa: CASSLRGPGAGDEQYF
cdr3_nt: TGTGCCAGCAGCTTAAGGGGCCCTGGTGCGGGGGACGAGCAGTACTTC

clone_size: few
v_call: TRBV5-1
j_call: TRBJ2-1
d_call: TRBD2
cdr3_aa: CASSTDGRASYNEQFF
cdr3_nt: TGCGCCAGCAGCACGGACGGGAGGGCCTCCTACAATGAGCAGTTCTTC

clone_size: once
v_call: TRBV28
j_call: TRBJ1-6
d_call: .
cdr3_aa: CASSLARYNSPLHF
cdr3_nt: TGTGCCAGCAGTTTAGCCCGATATAATTCACCCCTCCACTTT

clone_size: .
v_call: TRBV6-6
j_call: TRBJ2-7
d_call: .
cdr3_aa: CASSTPGTREEQYF
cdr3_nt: TGTGCCAGCAGTACACCCGGGACCCGTGAAGAGCAGTACTTC